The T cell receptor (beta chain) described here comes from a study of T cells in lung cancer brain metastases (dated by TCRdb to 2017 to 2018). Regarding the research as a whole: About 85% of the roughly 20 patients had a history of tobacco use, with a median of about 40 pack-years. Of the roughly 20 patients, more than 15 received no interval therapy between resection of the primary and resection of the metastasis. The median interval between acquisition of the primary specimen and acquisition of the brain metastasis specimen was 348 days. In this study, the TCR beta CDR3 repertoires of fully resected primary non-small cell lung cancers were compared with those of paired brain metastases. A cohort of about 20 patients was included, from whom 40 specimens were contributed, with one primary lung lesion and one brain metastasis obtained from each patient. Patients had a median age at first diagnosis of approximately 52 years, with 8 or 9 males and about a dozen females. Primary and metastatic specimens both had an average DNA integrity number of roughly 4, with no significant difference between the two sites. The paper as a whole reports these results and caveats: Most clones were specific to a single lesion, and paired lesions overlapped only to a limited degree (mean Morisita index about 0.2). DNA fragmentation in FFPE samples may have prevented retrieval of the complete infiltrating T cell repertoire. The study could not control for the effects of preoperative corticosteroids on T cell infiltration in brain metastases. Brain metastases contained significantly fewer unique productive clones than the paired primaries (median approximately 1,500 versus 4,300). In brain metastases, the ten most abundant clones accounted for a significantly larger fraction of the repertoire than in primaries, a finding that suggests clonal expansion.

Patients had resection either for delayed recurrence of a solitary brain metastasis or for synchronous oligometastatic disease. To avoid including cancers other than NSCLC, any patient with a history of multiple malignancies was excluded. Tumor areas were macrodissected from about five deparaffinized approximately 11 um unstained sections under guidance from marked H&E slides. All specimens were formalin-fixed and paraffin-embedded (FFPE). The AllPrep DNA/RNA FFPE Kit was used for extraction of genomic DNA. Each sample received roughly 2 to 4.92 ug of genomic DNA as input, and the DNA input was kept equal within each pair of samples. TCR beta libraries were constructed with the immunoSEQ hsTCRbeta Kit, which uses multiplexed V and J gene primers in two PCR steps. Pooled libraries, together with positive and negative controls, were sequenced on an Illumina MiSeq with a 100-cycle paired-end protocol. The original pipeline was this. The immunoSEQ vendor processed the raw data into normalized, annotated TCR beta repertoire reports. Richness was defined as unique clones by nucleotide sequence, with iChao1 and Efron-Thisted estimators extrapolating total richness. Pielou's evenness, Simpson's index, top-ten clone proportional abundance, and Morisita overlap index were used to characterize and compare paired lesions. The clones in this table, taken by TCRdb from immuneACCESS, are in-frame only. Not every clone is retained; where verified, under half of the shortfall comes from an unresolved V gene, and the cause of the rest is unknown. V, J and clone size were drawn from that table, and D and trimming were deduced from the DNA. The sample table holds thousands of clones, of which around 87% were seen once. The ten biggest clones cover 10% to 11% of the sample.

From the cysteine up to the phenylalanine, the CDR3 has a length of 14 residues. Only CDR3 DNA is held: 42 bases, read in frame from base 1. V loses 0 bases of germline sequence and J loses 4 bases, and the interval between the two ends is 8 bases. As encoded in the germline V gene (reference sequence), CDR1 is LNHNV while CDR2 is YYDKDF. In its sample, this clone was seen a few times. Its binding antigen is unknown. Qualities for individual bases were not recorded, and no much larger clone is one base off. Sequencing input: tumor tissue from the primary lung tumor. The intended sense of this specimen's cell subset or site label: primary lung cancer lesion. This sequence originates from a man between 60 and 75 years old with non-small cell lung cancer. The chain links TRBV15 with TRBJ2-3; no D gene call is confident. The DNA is TGTGCCACCAGCAGAGATATGGCGGCAGATACGCAGTATTTT. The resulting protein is CATSRDMAADTQYF.